The next 5 T cell receptor beta chains were all read from a single sample in a study of blood T cell repertoires in COVID-19. Produced via immunoSEQ multiplex PCR; TCRdb's table is partial and in-frame only. This table holds approximately 150,000 clones, 86% found once. The sample was peripheral blood. The receptors stem from a woman in her sixties or seventies with acute or convalescent COVID-19.

This rearrangement joins TRBV9 to TRBJ1-6; tentative D call: TRBD1 (5 bases). The germline V gene has CDR1 SGDLS and CDR2 YYNGEE. The CDR3 extends over 15 amino acids. Trimming left V 3 bases short and J 10 bases short, with 17 bases between. The CDR3 protein is CASSASWGGDSPLHF. DNA of the CDR3: TGTGCCAGCAGCGCCAGTTGGGGGGGAGACTCACCCCTCCACTTT.

The chain is built from TRBV29-1 and TRBJ1-2; D unclear. The CDR3 is made up of 13 amino acids. Deletions cut 6 bases from V and 5 bases from J, with 16 bases between. Germline assignment: CDR1 SQVTM and CDR2 ANQGSEA. CDR3 sequence reads: CSVRSPLSYGYTF. DNA of the CDR3: TGCAGCGTCCGTTCTCCTCTTTCTTATGGCTACACCTTC.

The chain has TRBV18 and TRBJ2-5; TRBD2 matches at 8 bases. The V and J ends lost 6 bases and 5 bases, in that order; junction bases with no gene match: 8. CDR3 length equals 14 residues. Germline V gene lookup returns CDR1 KGHSH and CDR2 LQKENI. The CDR3, as DNA: TGTGCCAGCTCCGCCCGGGGGGGCTTCGAGACCCAGTACTTC. This encodes CASSARGGFETQYF.

In its sample, this clone was seen once. This chain links TRBV10-3 with TRBJ1-6; perhaps TRBD1 as D (6 bases). CDR1 ENHRY and CDR2 SYGVKD come from the germline V gene. The CDR3 sequence is 19 residues long. The V and J ends lost 6 bases and 5 bases respectively, with 26 bases between them. The CDR3 coding sequence is TGTGCCATCAGGGACCCCCAATCCTCTTGGACAGCAGATAATTCACCCCTCCACTTT. Translation: CAIRDPQSSWTADNSPLHF.

The CDR3 here is CASGRVGGGYGYTF. As DNA, the CDR3 is TGTGCCAGCGGTAGAGTCGGGGGAGGCTATGGCTACACCTTC. The V and J genes are TRBV6-5 and TRBJ1-2; D perhaps matches TRBD1 (5 bases). The CDR3 covers 14 residues. Germline CDR1 and CDR2: MNHEY and SVGAGI. Trimming left V 8 bases short and J 4 bases short, with 17 bases between.